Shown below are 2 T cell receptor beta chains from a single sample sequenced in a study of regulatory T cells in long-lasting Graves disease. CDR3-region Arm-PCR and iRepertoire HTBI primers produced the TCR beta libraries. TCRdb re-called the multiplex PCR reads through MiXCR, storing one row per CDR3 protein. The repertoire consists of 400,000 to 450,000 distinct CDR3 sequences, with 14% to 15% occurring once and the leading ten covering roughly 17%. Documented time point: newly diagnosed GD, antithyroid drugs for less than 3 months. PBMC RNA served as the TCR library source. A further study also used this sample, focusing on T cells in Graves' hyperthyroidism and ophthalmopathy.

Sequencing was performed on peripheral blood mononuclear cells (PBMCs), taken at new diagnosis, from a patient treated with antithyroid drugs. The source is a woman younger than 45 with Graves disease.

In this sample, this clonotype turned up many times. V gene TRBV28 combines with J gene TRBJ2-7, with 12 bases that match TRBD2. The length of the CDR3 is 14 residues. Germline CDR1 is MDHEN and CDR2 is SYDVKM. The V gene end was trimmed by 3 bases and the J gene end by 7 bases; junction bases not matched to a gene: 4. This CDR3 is CASSFPGLAGEQYF. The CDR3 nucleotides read TGTGCCAGCAGTTTTCCCGGACTAGCGGGGGAGCAGTACTTC.

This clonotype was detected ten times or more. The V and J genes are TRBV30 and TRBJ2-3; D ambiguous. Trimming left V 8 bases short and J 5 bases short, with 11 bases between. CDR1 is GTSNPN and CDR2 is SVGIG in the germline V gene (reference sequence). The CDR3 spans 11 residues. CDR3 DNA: TGTGCCGGCTTCAGTAAAGATACGCAGTATTTT. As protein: CAGFSKDTQYF.